The clone carrying this TCR beta chain has more than one count but fewer than ten. Combining a sample-barcoded 5' primer with a J-beta primer mix, a second PCR ran for about 7 to 12 cycles. TCRdb passed the 5' RACE reads through MiXCR, listing each CDR3 protein once. The table includes almost 800,000 distinct CDR3 sequences, 58% detected once. With 3 bases removed from V and 10 bases from J, the gap between germline ends came to 22 bases. The CDR3 sequence is 17 residues long. This record comes from a study of blood T cells in healthy people across ages. Source material: blood. The chain couples TRBV12-3 or TRBV12-4 to TRBJ1-6; maybe TRBD1 (6 bases). This TCR was recovered from a man under 40 in good health. CDR3 loop: CASSFLQGSLNSSPLHF. CDR3 sequence (DNA): TGTGCCAGCAGTTTCTTACAGGGCTCTCTAAATTCCTCACCCCTCCACTTT.